Listed here is a single T cell receptor (beta chain). This clonotype was detected once. Its cognate antigen has yet to be identified. The input lacks base qualities; no much larger clone sits a single base away. To prepare the library, PCR was applied. TCRdb records Illumina HiSeq 2500 as the sequencer. Unique molecular identifiers were incorporated into TCR beta cDNA libraries to reduce PCR and sequencing biases. Every 1 to 10 million input T cells yielded 500,000 or so cDNA molecules, meaning each molecule approximated one T cell. The patient libraries were prepared and sequenced with the same protocol used for the earlier healthy control dataset. Within a given batch, samples were prepared together, multiplexed and sequenced on the same HiSeq lane. As for how the authors treated the data: Raw barcoded reads were processed with MIGEC, discarding single-read molecular identifier groups before consensus assembly and CDR3 extraction. VDJtools was used for post-analysis of the clonotype tables, with diversity normalized by down-sampling every dataset to the smallest sample size. To correct batch-related cross-sample contamination, repertoire overlap clustering matched CDR3 amino acid sequences but not nucleotide sequences. TCRdb handled the public reads itself, with Q25 trimming in fastp and clone calling in MiXCR, and kept productive beta chains. Each entry is one CDR3 protein sequence, shown with its most common DNA and genes. These V and J calls are TCRdb output, not the study's own analysis. The sample table records approximately 770,000 distinct CDR3 sequences; around 46% of these occur just once. Roughly 5.2% of the sample is taken by the ten largest.

The source of the sample is a study of post-analysis software for immune sequencing data (dated by TCRdb to the mid-2010s). A note on the overall study: The recorded disease courses included relapsing-remitting, secondary progressive and progressive-relapsing multiple sclerosis, and some patients had no subtype annotation. The patient repertoires were compared against around eleven previously published healthy control repertoires obtained from donors aged 6 to 25 years. A subset of samples was prepared in parallel using single-end sample barcoding, then pooled and co-amplified after Illumina adapter ligation. Findings and caveats that apply to the study as a whole: When samples were clustered directly using the F measure, samples prepared in the same batch co-clustered strongly, which prompted a batch-effect correction. The control group was slightly older than the multiple sclerosis patient group. Multiple sclerosis patients had significantly lower normalized Chao1 diversity than controls, a result that suggests substantial peripheral T-cell clonal expansion.

TCR beta repertoires were profiled from peripheral blood of roughly twelve young patients with multiple sclerosis to demonstrate the VDJtools post-analysis software. Multiple sclerosis patients were children and adolescents aged roughly 6 to 15 years. This TCR was sampled from a girl between 5 and 17 years old with multiple sclerosis. The sample was blood.

The nucleotide sequence is given as TGCAGTGCTAGAGATCCGTTCGGGACAGGGTACCTCAATGGCAATCAGCCCCAGCATTTT. The resulting protein is CSARDPFGTGYLNGNQPQHF. Recombination linked TRBV20-1 to TRBJ1-5, with TRBD1 identical over 9 junction bases. Measured from the cysteine to the phenylalanine, the CDR3 is 20 residues long. CDR3 DNA is the only sequence kept; it has 60 bases, read in frame from the first base. V loses 0 bases at its end and J loses 2 bases; junction bases beyond the gene matches: 17. Looking up the germline V gene (reference sequence) yields CDR1 DFQATT and CDR2 SNEGSKA.